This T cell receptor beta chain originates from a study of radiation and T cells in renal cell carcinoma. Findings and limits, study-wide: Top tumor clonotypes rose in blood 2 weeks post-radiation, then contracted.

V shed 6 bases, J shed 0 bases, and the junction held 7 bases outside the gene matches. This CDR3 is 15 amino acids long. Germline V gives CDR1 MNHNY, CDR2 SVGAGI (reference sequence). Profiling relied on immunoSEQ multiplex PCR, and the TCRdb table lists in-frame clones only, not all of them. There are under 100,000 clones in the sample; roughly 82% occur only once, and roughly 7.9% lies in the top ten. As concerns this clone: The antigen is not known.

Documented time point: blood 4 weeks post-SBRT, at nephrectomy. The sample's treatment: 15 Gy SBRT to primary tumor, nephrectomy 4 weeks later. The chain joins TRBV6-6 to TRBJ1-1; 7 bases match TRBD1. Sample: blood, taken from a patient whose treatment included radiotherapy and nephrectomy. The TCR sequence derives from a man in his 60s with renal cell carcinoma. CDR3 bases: TGTGCCAGCAGCCGCGGGACAGATCTGAACACTGAAGCTTTCTTT. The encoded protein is CASSRGTDLNTEAFF.